The 32 T cell receptor beta chains reported below all come from one sample, sequenced in a study of human T cells and chemical hapten exposure. Time point of the sample: patch test 3, about 24 weeks after DPC sensitization. Treatment of the sample: therapeutic diphenylcyclopropenone sensitization with weekly scalp DPC. Each CDR3 protein is one row after TCRdb ran MiXCR on the RACE reads. The repertoire holds more than 85,000 distinct CDR3 sequences, with less than 40% as singletons. Sequencing used whole blood, obtained in connection with sensitization to the hapten diphenylcyclopropenone (DPC). These receptors were obtained from a man aged 40-49 years with alopecia areata. Some clones in this sample may be carry-over from other donors' samples.

The chain carries TRBV9 and TRBJ2-3; a possible D gene is TRBD2 (6 bases). With 0 bases removed from V and 2 bases from J, the gap between germline ends came to 10 bases. Germline loops: CDR1 SGDLS, CDR2 YYNGEE. CDR3 length equals 15 residues. CDR3 bases: TGTGCCAGCAGCGTAGATGGGACTTACACAGATACGCAGTATTTT. As protein: CASSVDGTYTDTQYF.

The rearrangement uses TRBV6-2 or TRBV6-3 and TRBJ1-1; D possibly corresponds to TRBD1 (6 bases). The germline V and J ends were trimmed by 7 bases and 3 bases, with 18 bases remaining between them. The CDR3 covers 15 residues. CDR1 MNHEY and CDR2 SVGEGT come from the germline V gene. DNA of the CDR3: TGTGCCAGCACCGGGCCGGGACGGGGGCACACTGAAGCTTTCTTT. Translation: CASTGPGRGHTEAFF.

This rearrangement joins TRBV19 to TRBJ1-4; D is perhaps TRBD1 (5 bases). The CDR3 has 14 amino acids. Trimming cost V 9 bases and J 4 bases, with 15 bases left between them. In germline, CDR1 is LNHDA, CDR2 SQIVND (reference sequence). The CDR3 reads CARRPGKSNEKLFF. CDR3 in DNA: TGTGCCAGAAGACCAGGGAAGAGTAATGAAAAACTGTTTTTT. Filled out from reference TRBV19 and TRBJ1-4, the complete variable domain reads DGGITQSPKYLFRKEGQNVTLSCEQNLNHDAMYWYRQDPGQGLRLIYYSQIVNDFQKGDIAEGYSVSREKKESFPLTVTSAQKNPTAFYLCARRPGKSNEKLFFGSGTQLSVL.

The chain uses TRBV4-3 and TRBJ2-2; possibly TRBD1 or TRBD2 for D (5 bases each). This CDR3 comprises 16 residues. In germline, CDR1 is LGHNA, CDR2 YSLEER. The V gene lost 5 bases and the J gene lost 0 bases, with 13 bases spanning the gap. The DNA for the CDR3 is TGCGCCAGCAGCAAACACGGGGCCGCGAACACCGGGGAGCTGTTTTTT. Residues: CASSKHGAANTGELFF.

The CDR3 DNA sequence: TGTGCCAGCCCCCCCCGGGACCTAACCTACGAGCAGTACGTC. This gives the protein CASPPRDLTYEQYV. The chain is built from TRBV6-2 or TRBV6-3 and TRBJ2-7; tentatively, D is TRBD1 or TRBD2 (5 bases each). This CDR3 comprises 14 residues. V was clipped by 8 bases and J by 2 bases, with 16 bases between them. Germline loops: CDR1 MNHEY, CDR2 SVGEGT.

There are a few counts of this clonotype. V and J are TRBV10-2 and TRBJ2-3, with D uncertain. Germline values: CDR1 WSHSY, CDR2 SAAADI. The CDR3 loop spans 11 amino acids. V was shortened by 6 bases and J by 3 bases, with 4 bases between the two germline ends. The CDR3 protein is CASRGTDTQYF. DNA of the CDR3: TGCGCCAGCAGAGGTACAGATACGCAGTATTTT.

This clonotype turned up a few times. V is TRBV14 and J is TRBJ2-3; perhaps TRBD2 as D (5 bases). The CDR3 is 14 residues long. The germline V and J ends were trimmed by 0 bases and 4 bases, with 8 bases remaining between them. Germline-derived CDR1 and CDR2 are SGHDN and FVKESK. DNA for the CDR3: TGTGCCAGCAGCCAAGAGCTAGCTTCAGATACGCAGTATTTT. Protein product: CASSQELASDTQYF.

A few counts support this clonotype. This chain uses TRBV6-1 with TRBJ2-1, with 7 bases fitting TRBD2. V lost 1 base to trimming and J lost 9 bases; unmatched junction nucleotides: 9. This CDR3 contains 15 residues. The germline gives CDR1 MNHNS, CDR2 SASEGT. CDR3 DNA: TGTGCCAGCAGTGAAGGGGTAGCGGGTCTCGGTGAGCAGTTCTTC. The encoded protein is CASSEGVAGLGEQFF.

This rearrangement joins TRBV11-3 to TRBJ2-2; no firm D call. V was clipped by 5 bases and J by 6 bases, with 13 bases between them. Looked up from germline, CDR1 is SGHNT and CDR2 is YENEEA. This CDR3 spans 14 amino acids. CDR3 region: CASSARQGPGELFF. The CDR3 DNA sequence: TGTGCCAGCAGCGCCCGACAAGGTCCCGGGGAGCTGTTTTTT.

The V call is TRBV12-3 or TRBV12-4, the J call TRBJ2-1; D is unresolved. The CDR3 is 14 residues long. V lost 6 bases and J lost 5, with 14 bases in between. The chain's CDR3 is CASRNSVPNNEQFF. Written as DNA, the CDR3 is TGTGCCAGCAGAAACAGTGTACCCAACAATGAGCAGTTCTTC.

The J gene is TRBJ1-6, the V gene TRBV7-3, with 7 bases lining up with TRBD1. In germline, CDR1 is SGHTA, CDR2 FQGTGA. The CDR3 has 13 residues. V was pared by 2 bases and J by 13 bases, with 5 bases of the junction left unmatched. The CDR3 here is CASSLGTASPLHF. CDR3 in DNA: TGTGCCAGCAGCTTAGGGACAGCTTCGCCCCTCCACTTT.

The chain links TRBV28 to TRBJ2-7, with 7 bases lining up with TRBD2. Germline V lookup: CDR1 MDHEN, CDR2 SYDVKM. CDR3 length: 12 residues. V dropped 7 bases and J dropped 3; count of bases not matched to a gene: 3. The CDR3 coding sequence is TGTGCCAGCATGGGGGGGGACTACGAGCAGTACGTC. Its protein is CASMGGDYEQYV.

The chain has TRBV12-3 or TRBV12-4 and TRBJ2-1; D is uncertain. V was shortened by 5 bases and J by 4 bases, with 12 bases between the two germline ends. The CDR3 spans 14 residues. The CDR3 loop is CASSLRWLYNEQFF. The CDR3 DNA follows: TGTGCCAGCAGTCTCCGTTGGCTTTACAATGAGCAGTTCTTC.

This chain uses TRBV5-6 with TRBJ2-3; tentative D call: TRBD1 (6 bases). The germline V and J ends were trimmed by 0 bases and 2 bases, with 10 bases remaining between them. Germline V gene sequence: CDR1 SGHDT, CDR2 YYEEEE. The CDR3 spans 15 residues. The DNA for the CDR3 is TGTGCCAGCAGCTTGGGGGACACCTTCACAGATACGCAGTATTTT. As protein: CASSLGDTFTDTQYF.

This clonotype appeared a few times. The V and J genes are TRBV20-1 and TRBJ1-6, with D unclear. V lost 3 bases and J lost 4, with 7 bases in between. CDR3 length: 13 residues. In germline, CDR1 is DFQATT, CDR2 SNEGSKA (reference sequence). CDR3 sequence: CSASNRYNSPLHF. The DNA of the CDR3 is TGCAGTGCTAGTAACCGGTATAATTCACCCCTCCACTTT.

The table lists this clonotype with a count of one. The chain carries TRBV4-1 and TRBJ1-2; D not certain. The CDR3 is 14 residues long. Germline CDR1 MGHRA, CDR2 YSYEKL. Trimming removed 6 bases from V and 1 base from J, with 12 bases in between. Written as DNA, the CDR3 is TGCGCCAGCAGGGAGGACTCCAGTAACTATGGCTACACCTTC. It translates to CASREDSSNYGYTF.

This clonotype was seen ten or more times. The chain joins TRBV29-1 to TRBJ2-3; 7 positions agree with TRBD1. The CDR3 runs 15 residues. V was clipped by 6 bases and J by 10 bases; unmatched bases: 19. CDR1 is SQVTM, CDR2 ANQGSEA, per germline. CDR3 in amino acids: CSVGVGDSLPGAQYF. DNA of the CDR3: TGCAGCGTCGGCGTTGGGGACAGCCTCCCAGGGGCGCAGTATTTT.

Worth noting for this clonotype: The junction differs from germline at one of its ends, possibly a read error. This chain connects TRBV6-6 to TRBJ2-5; D may be TRBD1 (6 bases). Germline CDR1 MNHNY, CDR2 SVGAGI (reference sequence). The CDR3 has 13 residues. CDR3 region: CALARGLGETQYF. CDR3 in DNA: TGCGCCTTAGCCAGGGGTCTGGGGGAGACCCAGTACTTC.

V gene TRBV5-1 combines with J gene TRBJ2-3; tentatively, D is TRBD1 or TRBD2 (5 bases each). Trimming took 4 bases from V and 3 from J, leaving 9 bases between them. This CDR3 spans 13 amino acids. Germline CDR1 and CDR2: SGHRS and YFSETQ. The CDR3 is CASSGDGTDTQYF. CDR3 sequence (DNA): TGCGCCAGCAGCGGGGACGGTACAGATACGCAGTATTTT. The whole variable domain, remainder taken from reference TRBV5-1 and TRBJ2-3, is KAGVTQTPRYLIKTRGQQVTLSCSPISGHRSVSWYQQTPGQGLQFLFEYFSETQRNKGNFPGRFSGRQFSNSRSEMNVSTLELGDSALYLCASSGDGTDTQYFGPGTRLTVL.

The chain carries TRBV11-3 and TRBJ2-1; possibly TRBD2 for D (6 bases). Deletions cut 3 bases from V and 8 bases from J, with 8 bases between. Germline assignment: CDR1 SGHNT and CDR2 YENEEA. The CDR3 runs 12 residues. The CDR3, as DNA: TGTGCCAGCAGCTTTCGGGACTATGAGCAGTTCTTC. Its translation: CASSFRDYEQFF.

This clonotype turned up a few times. The rearrangement joins TRBV11-1 to TRBJ2-3; weak D call: TRBD1 (6 bases). The V end was cut by 6 bases, the J end by 0 bases, with 10 bases between. The CDR3 is made up of 14 amino acids. Germline loops: CDR1 SGHAT, CDR2 FQDESV (reference sequence). Written as DNA, the CDR3 is TGTGCCAGCAGACTACAGGGTAGCACAGATACGCAGTATTTT. This codes for CASRLQGSTDTQYF.

On this clonotype itself: No conserved phenylalanine or tryptophan ends this CDR3, so it is likely a read error. The CDR3 DNA follows: TGTGCCAGCAGTGAAGGTCTGGGCGGTCAAGAGACCCAGTACTCC. Amino acid sequence: CASSEGLGGQETQYS. The V gene is TRBV2, the J gene TRBJ2-5; D gene ambiguous. V gave up 1 base and J gave up 2 bases, with 11 bases separating them. In germline, CDR1 is SNHLY, CDR2 FYNNEI. This CDR3 is 15 amino acids long.

The sample holds a few counts of this clonotype. This chain connects TRBV27 to TRBJ2-4, with 12 bases that match TRBD2. J was trimmed by 0 bases and V by 4 bases; bases with no gene match: 4. The germline V gene has CDR1 MNHEY and CDR2 SMNVEV (reference sequence). The CDR3 sequence is 17 residues long. CDR3: CASSSPTSGRAKNIQYF. In nucleotides, the CDR3 is TGTGCCAGCAGTTCTCCGACTAGCGGGAGAGCCAAAAACATTCAGTACTTC.

The gene calls are TRBV5-4 and TRBJ1-6; D ambiguous. Germline CDR1 SGHNT, CDR2 YYREEE (reference sequence). V lost 0 bases and J 8 bases, leaving 12 bases between the germline ends. The CDR3 totals 15 residues. The chain's CDR3 is CASSLDGNVDSPLHF. The CDR3 nucleotides are TGTGCCAGCAGCTTGGACGGGAACGTCGATTCACCCCTCCACTTT.

The chain couples TRBV7-6 to TRBJ2-5; 9 bases are shared with TRBD2. Losses at the gene ends were 5 bases for V and 1 base for J; bases not matched to a gene: 5. Germline V gives CDR1 SGHVS, CDR2 FNYEAQ. This CDR3 is 15 amino acids long. This CDR3 is CASSPRLAVQETQYF. The CDR3 region has the DNA TGTGCCAGCAGCCCCAGACTAGCGGTCCAAGAGACCCAGTACTTC.

This chain connects TRBV20-1 to TRBJ2-1; 14 bases are a match to TRBD2. The CDR3 totals 16 residues. Looked up from germline, CDR1 is DFQATT and CDR2 is SNEGSKA (reference sequence). V lost 6 bases and J lost 4; bases outside the gene matches: 8. CDR3 nucleotides: TGCAGTGCGGAAAGACTAGCGGGAGGGTTATACAATGAGCAGTTCTTC. Translation: CSAERLAGGLYNEQFF.

V is TRBV7-2 and J is TRBJ2-7; 9 nucleotides line up with TRBD2. The CDR3 extends over 14 amino acids. Germline lookup yields CDR1 SGHTA and CDR2 FQGNSA. V lost 3 bases and J lost 1; bases outside the gene matches: 1. The CDR3 sequence: CASSFSGGSYEQYV. CDR3 sequence (DNA): TGTGCCAGCAGCTTTAGCGGGGGTTCCTACGAGCAGTACGTC.

The chain combines TRBV5-1 with TRBJ1-4; TRBD1 aligns across 9 bases. CDR1 SGHRS and CDR2 YFSETQ come from the germline V gene. J was trimmed by 6 bases and V by 0 bases; bases with no gene match: 9. The CDR3 is 17 residues long. This CDR3 is CASSLAGYRTGDEKLFF. CDR3 DNA sequence: TGCGCCAGCAGCTTGGCCGGCTATCGGACAGGGGATGAAAAACTGTTTTTT.

This clonotype was seen many times. The gene calls are TRBV5-1 and TRBJ2-5; 7 positions match TRBD1. CDR1 is SGHRS, CDR2 YFSETQ, per germline. The CDR3 runs 16 residues. V trimming: 0 bases; J trimming: 1 base; junction bases outside the gene matches: 6. The CDR3 coding sequence is TGCGCCAGCAGCTTGGCGGGGACAGCGAGCCAAGAGACCCAGTACTTC. This gives the protein CASSLAGTASQETQYF.

This clonotype was found a few times. This rearrangement joins TRBV5-1 to TRBJ2-7; 9 positions match TRBD1. Germline V lookup: CDR1 SGHRS, CDR2 YFSETQ. J was trimmed by 5 bases and V by 2 bases; bases with no gene match: 14. The CDR3 contains 17 residues. This chain's CDR3 is CASSLVPGQGYSDEQYF. The DNA of the CDR3 is TGCGCCAGCAGCTTAGTCCCGGGACAGGGTTACAGCGACGAGCAGTACTTC.

This clonotype was counted a few times. The gene calls are TRBV6-5 and TRBJ2-7; a weak D match, TRBD1 (6 bases). The germline V gene encodes CDR1 MNHEY and CDR2 SVGAGI. CDR3 length: 13 amino acids. V was clipped by 6 bases and J by 5 bases, with 14 bases between them. CDR3 sequence reads: CASRSDRKNEQYF. Written as DNA, the CDR3 is TGTGCCAGCAGATCGGACAGAAAGAACGAGCAGTACTTC.

The rearrangement links TRBV7-9 to TRBJ2-3, with TRBD1 matching 9 bases. Germline CDR1 SEHNR, CDR2 FQNEAQ (reference sequence). V was pared by 6 bases and J by 3 bases, with 4 bases of the junction left unmatched. The CDR3 spans 14 residues. The CDR3 sequence: CASRRDRETDTQYF. DNA for the CDR3: TGTGCCAGCAGGCGGGACAGGGAGACAGATACGCAGTATTTT.